This is a list of T cell receptor beta chains from one sample in a study of brain T cells in children with intractable seizures. Produced via immunoSEQ multiplex PCR; TCRdb's table is partial and in-frame only. The sample lists 300,000 to 400,000 clones; 93% were seen once. The source was peripheral blood, collected about 5 months after surgery. Receptor source: a boy less than two years old with tuberous sclerosis and intractable seizures. CDR3s include the opening cysteine and the closing phenylalanine or tryptophan. The order of the fields is J gene, clone size, D gene, V gene, CDR3 protein, CDR3 DNA. The D gene is left open where the match is weak. Rows give clone size only sometimes, using once, few, many, or a class for an expanded clone.

j_call: TRBJ2-1; clone_size: NA; d_call: TRBD2; v_call: TRBV6-5; cdr3_aa: CASSYSTSGGNNEQFF; cdr3_nt: TGTGCCAGCAGTTACTCTACTAGCGGCGGGAACAATGAGCAGTTCTTC
j_call: TRBJ2-1; clone_size: once; d_call: TRBD2; v_call: TRBV4-2; cdr3_aa: CASSQGTSGTYNEQFF; cdr3_nt: TGTGCCAGCAGCCAGGGGACTAGCGGGACCTACAATGAGCAGTTCTTC
j_call: TRBJ1-2; clone_size: NA; d_call: NA; v_call: TRBV6-5; cdr3_aa: CASRASPGPNYGYTF; cdr3_nt: TGTGCCAGCAGAGCCTCTCCGGGGCCCAACTATGGCTACACCTTC
j_call: TRBJ1-4; clone_size: NA; d_call: NA; v_call: TRBV4-1; cdr3_aa: CASSQIQSTNEKLFF; cdr3_nt: TGCGCCAGCAGCCAGATACAGTCGACTAATGAAAAACTGTTTTTT
j_call: TRBJ1-1; clone_size: NA; d_call: TRBD1; v_call: TRBV6-7; cdr3_aa: CASTYRQGETEAFF; cdr3_nt: TGTGCCAGCACCTACAGACAGGGTGAGACTGAAGCTTTCTTT
j_call: TRBJ1-2; clone_size: NA; d_call: NA; v_call: TRBV10-3; cdr3_aa: CAISESGGREYGYTF; cdr3_nt: TGTGCCATCAGTGAGTCTGGCGGCAGGGAGTATGGCTACACCTTC
j_call: TRBJ2-7; clone_size: once; d_call: NA; v_call: TRBV12-3/TRBV12-4; cdr3_aa: CASSFGQGEQYF; cdr3_nt: TGTGCCAGCAGTTTCGGGCAGGGCGAGCAGTACTTC
j_call: TRBJ2-1; clone_size: NA; d_call: NA; v_call: TRBV11-2; cdr3_aa: CASSQPPGLFNEQFF; cdr3_nt: TGTGCCAGCAGCCAACCCCCGGGACTGTTCAATGAGCAGTTCTTC
j_call: TRBJ2-3; clone_size: NA; d_call: TRBD1; v_call: TRBV10-3; cdr3_aa: CAIGPRSGGDNTDTQYF; cdr3_nt: TGTGCCATCGGTCCGCGGTCAGGGGGCGATAATACAGATACGCAGTATTTT
j_call: TRBJ1-5; clone_size: NA; d_call: NA; v_call: TRBV6-5; cdr3_aa: CASSYSDNQPQHF; cdr3_nt: TGTGCCAGCAGTTACTCGGACAATCAGCCCCAGCATTTT
j_call: TRBJ1-2; clone_size: once; d_call: NA; v_call: TRBV11-2; cdr3_aa: CASSFRGKNYGYTF; cdr3_nt: TGTGCCAGCAGCTTTAGGGGGAAGAACTATGGCTACACCTTC
j_call: TRBJ1-2; clone_size: once; d_call: NA; v_call: TRBV6-5; cdr3_aa: CASLGAPTSNYGYTF; cdr3_nt: TGTGCCAGCCTAGGGGCGCCGACTTCTAACTATGGCTACACCTTC
j_call: TRBJ2-5; clone_size: NA; d_call: TRBD2; v_call: TRBV9; cdr3_aa: CASSVAVSSGQETQYF; cdr3_nt: TGTGCCAGCAGCGTAGCTGTCTCTAGCGGCCAAGAGACCCAGTACTTC
j_call: TRBJ2-1; clone_size: NA; d_call: NA; v_call: TRBV7-9; cdr3_aa: CAPPDRRQFF; cdr3_nt: TGTGCCCCCCCTGACAGGAGGCAGTTCTTC
j_call: TRBJ1-6; clone_size: few; d_call: NA; v_call: TRBV7-6; cdr3_aa: CASSLAGDSPLHF; cdr3_nt: TGTGCCAGCAGCTTAGCGGGGGACTCACCCCTCCACTTT
j_call: TRBJ1-6; clone_size: NA; d_call: NA; v_call: TRBV6-5; cdr3_aa: CASSYMDTNSPLHF; cdr3_nt: TGTGCCAGCAGTTACATGGACACCAATTCACCCCTCCACTTT
j_call: TRBJ1-2; clone_size: NA; d_call: NA; v_call: TRBV10-3; cdr3_aa: CAISEEKGSIIYGYTF; cdr3_nt: TGTGCCATCAGTGAGGAAAAGGGCTCGATAATTTATGGCTACACCTTC
j_call: TRBJ1-2; clone_size: NA; d_call: NA; v_call: TRBV5-6; cdr3_aa: CASRPRGNYGYTF; cdr3_nt: TGTGCCAGCAGGCCCAGGGGTAACTATGGCTACACCTTC
j_call: TRBJ2-2; clone_size: NA; d_call: NA; v_call: TRBV3-1/TRBV3-2; cdr3_aa: CASSQGTGELFF; cdr3_nt: TGTGCCAGCAGCCAGGGGACCGGGGAGCTGTTTTTT
j_call: TRBJ2-7; clone_size: NA; d_call: NA; v_call: TRBV30; cdr3_aa: CAWSVQERYEQYF; cdr3_nt: TGTGCCTGGAGTGTACAGGAAAGATACGAGCAGTACTTC
j_call: TRBJ2-1; clone_size: NA; d_call: TRBD2; v_call: TRBV11-3; cdr3_aa: CASSPPAGLAGGSQSNEQFF; cdr3_nt: TGTGCCAGCAGCCCGCCTGCGGGACTAGCGGGAGGTTCTCAGTCCAATGAGCAGTTCTTC
j_call: TRBJ1-5; clone_size: NA; d_call: NA; v_call: TRBV6-5; cdr3_aa: CASSYSGSNQPQHF; cdr3_nt: TGTGCCAGCAGTTACTCGGGGTCTAATCAGCCCCAGCATTTT
j_call: TRBJ2-5; clone_size: NA; d_call: NA; v_call: TRBV19; cdr3_aa: CASSIDPGEETQYF; cdr3_nt: TGTGCCAGTAGTATAGATCCCGGTGAAGAGACCCAGTACTTC
j_call: TRBJ1-5; clone_size: few; d_call: NA; v_call: TRBV19; cdr3_aa: CASSIRAAMKAQHF; cdr3_nt: TGTGCCAGTAGTATCAGGGCGGCAATGAAGGCCCAGCATTTT
j_call: TRBJ1-5; clone_size: few; d_call: NA; v_call: TRBV2; cdr3_aa: CASSVLDHSNQPQHF; cdr3_nt: TGTGCCAGCAGTGTCCTGGACCATAGCAATCAGCCCCAGCATTTT
j_call: TRBJ1-1; clone_size: NA; d_call: NA; v_call: TRBV21-1; cdr3_aa: CASSMMLTGGWWTEAFF; cdr3_nt: TGTGCCAGCAGCATGATGTTGACAGGGGGCTGGTGGACTGAAGCTTTCTTT
j_call: TRBJ2-3; clone_size: NA; d_call: TRBD1; v_call: TRBV24-1; cdr3_aa: CATSDRGQAGDTQYF; cdr3_nt: TGTGCCACCAGTGACCGTGGACAGGCGGGAGATACGCAGTATTTT
j_call: TRBJ2-5; clone_size: NA; d_call: NA; v_call: TRBV6-5; cdr3_aa: CASSYQGNSETQYF; cdr3_nt: TGTGCCAGCAGTTACCAGGGCAATTCGGAGACCCAGTACTTC
j_call: TRBJ1-2; clone_size: NA; d_call: TRBD1; v_call: TRBV6-2/TRBV6-3; cdr3_aa: CASSFPTRDRGLGYGYTF; cdr3_nt: TGTGCCAGCAGTTTTCCAACCCGGGACAGGGGGCTTGGCTATGGCTACACCTTC
j_call: TRBJ1-3; clone_size: NA; d_call: NA; v_call: TRBV2; cdr3_aa: CASRTSPFSGNTIYF; cdr3_nt: TGTGCCAGCCGTACCAGCCCGTTTTCTGGAAACACCATATATTTT
j_call: TRBJ2-4; clone_size: once; d_call: TRBD1; v_call: TRBV25-1; cdr3_aa: CASSARDRKSGAKNIQYF; cdr3_nt: TGTGCCAGCAGTGCCCGGGACAGGAAAAGTGGGGCCAAAAACATTCAGTACTTC
j_call: TRBJ2-1; clone_size: NA; d_call: NA; v_call: TRBV11-3; cdr3_aa: CASSLAAGAPSYNEQFF; cdr3_nt: TGTGCCAGCAGCTTAGCGGCAGGGGCTCCATCCTACAATGAGCAGTTCTTC
j_call: TRBJ1-6; clone_size: NA; d_call: NA; v_call: TRBV21-1; cdr3_aa: CASSKEAGGINSPLHF; cdr3_nt: TGTGCCAGCAGCAAAGAGGCTGGGGGCATCAATTCACCCCTCCACTTT
j_call: TRBJ2-1; clone_size: once; d_call: NA; v_call: TRBV7-8; cdr3_aa: CASSPQAGLYNEQFF; cdr3_nt: TGTGCCAGCAGCCCACAGGCGGGGCTGTACAATGAGCAGTTCTTC
j_call: TRBJ1-5; clone_size: NA; d_call: NA; v_call: TRBV3-1/TRBV3-2; cdr3_aa: CASSQGDWLGPQHF; cdr3_nt: TGTGCCAGCAGCCAAGGAGACTGGTTGGGGCCCCAGCATTTT
j_call: TRBJ1-2; clone_size: once; d_call: NA; v_call: TRBV6-5; cdr3_aa: CASSYSDYGYTF; cdr3_nt: TGTGCCAGCAGTTACAGCGACTATGGCTACACCTTC
j_call: TRBJ1-4; clone_size: once; d_call: NA; v_call: TRBV21-1; cdr3_aa: CASSDHRATNEKLFF; cdr3_nt: TGTGCCAGCAGCGACCACAGGGCTACTAATGAAAAACTGTTTTTT
j_call: TRBJ2-7; clone_size: NA; d_call: NA; v_call: TRBV5-6; cdr3_aa: CASSGVILEQYF; cdr3_nt: TGTGCCAGCAGCGGGGTAATTTTAGAGCAGTACTTC
j_call: TRBJ2-1; clone_size: NA; d_call: NA; v_call: TRBV7-2; cdr3_aa: CASSLVAGDNEQFF; cdr3_nt: TGTGCCAGCAGCTTAGTGGCAGGAGACAATGAGCAGTTCTTC
j_call: TRBJ1-1; clone_size: NA; d_call: NA; v_call: TRBV9; cdr3_aa: CASSSQTREAFF; cdr3_nt: TGTGCCAGCAGCTCCCAGACCCGGGAAGCTTTCTTT
j_call: TRBJ2-1; clone_size: NA; d_call: NA; v_call: TRBV7-2; cdr3_aa: CASSLGRLQSSYNEQFF; cdr3_nt: TGTGCCAGCAGCTTAGGTCGCCTCCAGAGCTCCTACAATGAGCAGTTCTTC
j_call: TRBJ1-2; clone_size: NA; d_call: TRBD1; v_call: TRBV25-1; cdr3_aa: CASSGTGYNYGYTF; cdr3_nt: TGTGCCAGCAGTGGGACAGGCTACAACTATGGCTACACCTTC
j_call: TRBJ2-7; clone_size: NA; d_call: NA; v_call: TRBV19; cdr3_aa: CASSLGKGSYEQYF; cdr3_nt: TGTGCCAGTAGTTTGGGAAAAGGCTCCTACGAGCAGTACTTC
j_call: TRBJ2-3; clone_size: NA; d_call: TRBD2; v_call: TRBV30; cdr3_aa: CAWSAGLAIQADTQYF; cdr3_nt: TGTGCCTGGAGTGCGGGACTAGCGATTCAAGCAGATACGCAGTATTTT
j_call: TRBJ2-1; clone_size: NA; d_call: TRBD2; v_call: TRBV5-1; cdr3_aa: CASSLDLADYNEQFF; cdr3_nt: TGCGCCAGCAGCTTGGATCTAGCGGATTACAATGAGCAGTTCTTC
j_call: TRBJ1-2; clone_size: NA; d_call: NA; v_call: TRBV9; cdr3_aa: CASSVMGRVYGYTF; cdr3_nt: TGTGCCAGCAGCGTAATGGGACGAGTCTATGGCTACACCTTC
j_call: TRBJ1-1; clone_size: NA; d_call: NA; v_call: TRBV14; cdr3_aa: CASSPLQDTEAFF; cdr3_nt: TGTGCCAGCAGCCCCCTACAGGACACTGAAGCTTTCTTT
j_call: TRBJ1-2; clone_size: once; d_call: NA; v_call: TRBV28; cdr3_aa: CASSLGLVERGNYGYTF; cdr3_nt: TGTGCCAGCAGTTTAGGTCTGGTTGAGAGGGGAAACTATGGCTACACCTTC